This entry is about one TCR beta chain. Its antigen has not been determined. It has no much larger one-base neighbor in the sample; base qualities were not kept. The CDR3 starts with the cysteine, ends with the phenylalanine, and has 13 residues. Only the CDR3 region is kept as DNA, spanning 39 bases read in frame from base 1. As encoded in the germline V gene, CDR1 is KGHDR while CDR2 is SFDVKD. V loses 0 bases of germline sequence and J loses 8 bases, and the interval between the two ends is 9 bases. These data come from a study of Ad26.COV2.S vaccination and SARS-CoV-2 variants (dated by TCRdb to 2020 to 2023). Context from the whole study: Vaccine-arm donors came from COV1001, a multicentre, randomized, double-blind, placebo-controlled phase I-IIa trial of Ad26.COV2.S in healthy adults. Dosing of Ad26.COV2.S was intramuscular, at either 5x10^10 or 1x10^11 viral particles, delivered as one shot or as two shots spaced 56 days apart. The specificity and breadth of SARS-CoV-2-reactive T cell receptors after Ad26.COV2.S vaccination were assessed by TCRbeta repertoire sequencing. The TCR-sequenced set comprised about 32 samples: 19 Ad26.COV2.S vaccine recipients, 5 placebo recipients and 8 SARS-CoV-2 convalescent individuals. Participants in the trial were split at random into five groups of five each, receiving low-dose or high-dose Ad26.COV2.S once or twice, or else placebo on both occasions. Throughout the experiments and outcome assessment, investigators stayed blinded to trial group allocation. Overall study outcomes, separate from this receptor: Spike-specific TCR breadth was higher in Ad26.COV2.S recipients than in placebo recipients (P = 0.0014). It was noted by the authors that total T cell responses may have been underestimated by the TCR breadth and depth analyses. After vaccination, substantial breadth of spike-specific CD8+ and CD4+ T cell responses was reported. Vaccine and placebo recipients had comparable non-spike TCR breadth, which fits with the vaccine containing only spike. Comparing responses between vaccine doses or regimens was not something the study was powered to do.

TCRbeta CDR3 regions were sequenced with the immunoSEQ Assay. After extraction, genomic DNA underwent amplification by bias-controlled multiplex PCR, followed by high-throughput sequencing. As for how the authors treated the data: Collapsing and filtering of sequences were performed to quantify the absolute abundance of each unique TCRbeta CDR3 region. Usable DNA was measured by amplifying reference genes present in all nucleated cells, and TCRbeta template counts were normalized to that usable DNA to estimate T cell fraction. Repertoire TCRs were annotated as SARS-CoV-2-specific when V gene, CDR3 amino acid sequence and J gene were exactly matched to a known reactive TCR set. MIRA supplied the reference SARS-CoV-2 TCR set, which was filtered for enrichment in COVID-19-positive ImmuneCODE repertoires so that public or cross-reactive TCRs were removed. Drawing on the MIRA antigens, annotated TCRs were analysed further at the level of specific ORF or position within ORF. Depth was the summed frequency of annotated unique rearrangements, while breadth was defined as annotated unique rearrangements over total unique productive rearrangements. Group comparisons of TCR breadth used two-sided Wilcoxon rank-sum tests. TCRdb took this table from immuneACCESS and kept in-frame rearrangements with V and J called. Such tables lack part of the clones; where checked against another copy, unresolved V genes explain under half of the gap, and the rest is unexplained. V, J and clone size reflect that table, while D and trimming were determined from the DNA. Across this sample there are roughly 450,000 clones, with over 75% seen only once. The top ten clones comprise 9.5% to 15% of the sample.

The treatment or condition label, read with the paper, signifies: 15 to 20 received Ad26.COV2.S at low or high dose, single or two shots; about five received placebo; per-sample allocation not given. For vaccine and placebo recipients, the sequenced repertoires came from samples collected on day 63 after the first injection. Between 29 July and 7 August 2020, Cohort 1b enrolled about 27 adults aged 18-55 years at one site in Boston, USA. Ad26.COV2.S was a replication-incompetent adenovirus type 26 vector that expressed a prefusion-stabilized SARS-CoV-2 spike protein derived from the original Wuhan strain.

Specimen: peripheral blood, collected in a trial of Ad26.COV2.S vaccine versus placebo. This sequence was found in a person aged 18-60 years who received the Ad26.COV2.S COVID-19 vaccine or a placebo. Recombination joined TRBV24-1 with TRBJ1-2; TRBD1 might be the D gene, on 5 matching bases. The CDR3 has the sequence CATSDLQGRGYTF. The nucleotides are TGTGCCACCAGTGATTTGCAGGGACGGGGCTACACCTTC.